This T cell receptor beta chain was sequenced for a study of T-cell memory formation after mild COVID-19. The length of the CDR3 is 14 residues. V shed 5 bases and J 1 base; nucleotides not matched to a gene: 4. Germline assignment: CDR1 SEHNR and CDR2 FQNEAQ (reference sequence). TCRdb ran MiXCR on the 5' RACE reads and lists one entry per CDR3 protein. The sample carries some 320,000 distinct CDR3 sequences, 15% recorded once. This clonotype was obtained from a man between 18 and 29 years old who had mild COVID-19 (a few samples of this study predate the infection). Cell type and time point are not known. Sequencing input: PBMCs or a T cell subset sorted from them (not recorded which). The V gene is TRBV7-9, the J gene TRBJ2-5; 7 nucleotides match TRBD1. CDR3: CASSARQGQETQYF. In nucleotides, the CDR3 is TGTGCCAGCAGCGCCCGACAGGGCCAAGAGACCCAGTACTTC. Full variable domain (rest looked up from reference TRBV7-9 and TRBJ2-5): DTGVSQNPRHKITKRGQNVTFRCDPISEHNRLYWYRQTLGQGPEFLTYFQNEAQLEKSRLLSDRFSAERPKGSFSTLEIQRTEQGDSAMYLCASSARQGQETQYFGPGTRLLVL.